This TCR beta chain originates from a study of T cell responses to AZD1222 COVID-19 vaccine. Study as a whole: Recipients boosted at about 4 weeks or about 12 weeks are pooled.

Some clones are missing from TCRdb's copy, which holds only in-frame ones; the method was immunoSEQ multiplex PCR. In the table there are under 200,000 clones, roughly 94% of which are singletons. CDR3 size: 18 residues. Germline CDR1 SGDLS, CDR2 YYNGEE. Trimming at V came to 0 bases and at J to 4 bases, leaving 12 bases not matched to a gene. A word on this clone: The target antigen is unknown.

Findings of the study overall: CD4 TCRs linked to vaccination spanned spike, dominating at 160-218 and 743-854. The donors showed a predominance of white British ancestry and of females, with possible underestimation of clonal diversity.

The chain recombines TRBV9 with TRBJ2-3, with 9 bases aligning to TRBD2. The input for sequencing was peripheral blood, taken on day 0 of AZD1222 vaccination. The receptor's source is an adult in good health. CDR3 sequence: CASSVDLVAGVRADTQYF. The DNA of the CDR3 is TGTGCCAGCAGCGTAGATCTTGTAGCGGGAGTTAGGGCAGATACGCAGTATTTT.